Each of the 29 T cell receptor beta chains below was sequenced from the same sample in a study of Graves' ophthalmopathy and Graves' hyperthyroidism. Amplifying from RNA transcripts, the study obtained TCR beta CDR3 regions. The first round was an RT-PCR with HTBI primers, and the second round was a multiplex PCR. TCRdb re-analysed the multiplex PCR reads in MiXCR, keeping a single row per CDR3 protein. In the table there are 580,000 or so distinct CDR3 sequences, under 40% of which are singletons. The sample comprised peripheral blood or thyroid tissue (not recorded which). The receptors were sampled from an adult man with Graves' hyperthyroidism.

This clonotype was seen many times. The chain uses TRBV5-8 and TRBJ1-2; TRBD1 might be the D (6 bases). The CDR3 has 13 residues. Per the germline V gene, CDR1 is SGHTS and CDR2 is YDEGEE. V lost 1 base and J 9 bases, leaving 13 bases between the germline ends. CDR3 DNA sequence: TGTGCCAGCAGCTTGTATGCAGGGGCCAGCTACACCTTC. It yields the protein CASSLYAGASYTF. Full variable domain (remainder filled in from reference TRBV5-8 and TRBJ1-2): EAGVTQSPTHLIKTRGQQATLRCSPISGHTSVYWYQQALGLGLQFLLWYDEGEERNRGNFPPRFSGRQFPNYSSELNVNALELEDSALYLCASSLYAGASYTFGSGTRLTVV.

This clonotype was seen many times. The J gene is TRBJ2-5, the V gene TRBV9; 8 nucleotides agree with TRBD2. V shed 3 bases and J 0 bases; nucleotides not matched to a gene: 1. The CDR3 is 14 residues long. Germline assignment: CDR1 SGDLS and CDR2 YYNGEE. The DNA of the CDR3 is TGTGCCAGCAGCGCAGCGGGGGACCAAGAGACCCAGTACTTC. Its protein product is CASSAAGDQETQYF.

This clonotype occurred many times. This chain's CDR3 is CASSLAGPDGYTF. The CDR3 DNA is TGTGCCAGCAGCTTGGCAGGGCCGGATGGCTACACCTTC. The V call is TRBV7-9, the J call TRBJ1-2, with D perhaps TRBD1 (5 bases). Trimming pared 3 bases from V and 6 bases from J, leaving 11 bases between. Looked up from germline, CDR1 is SEHNR and CDR2 is FQNEAQ (reference sequence). CDR3 size: 13 residues.

The V gene is TRBV10-3, the J gene TRBJ2-3, with 13 bases aligning to TRBD2. The CDR3 sequence is 15 residues long. From germline, CDR1 is ENHRY and CDR2 SYGVKD. V trimming: 8 bases; J trimming: 2 bases; junction bases outside the gene matches: 4. CDR3 residues: CAIQTSGGHTDTQYF. CDR3 nucleotide sequence: TGTGCCATCCAGACTAGCGGGGGGCACACAGATACGCAGTATTTT.

This clonotype was detected only a few times. Written as DNA, the CDR3 is TGTGCCAGCAGGCAAAAGGGGCCCTCTGGAAACACCATATATTTT. As protein: CASRQKGPSGNTIYF. The chain has TRBV6-5 and TRBJ1-3; tentatively, D is TRBD1 (5 bases). The CDR3 is 15 residues long. The germline CDR1 and CDR2 sequences are MNHEY and SVGAGI. V gave up 6 bases and J gave up 0 bases, with 12 bases separating them.

By its share, this clonotype is medium-sized. This chain connects TRBV15 to TRBJ2-7; no firm D call. CDR3 size: 13 residues. The V gene's germline CDR1 is LNHNV and CDR2 YYDKDF (reference sequence). V was clipped by 0 bases and J by 4 bases, with 7 bases between them. The CDR3 coding sequence is TGTGCCACCAGCAGAGAGACTCCGTACGAGCAGTACTTC. It is translated as CATSRETPYEQYF.

The V call is TRBV7-3, the J call TRBJ2-7, with D unresolved. The CDR3 sequence is 13 residues long. Germline V gene sequence: CDR1 SGHTA, CDR2 FQGTGA. Trimming left V 8 bases short and J 2 bases short, with 13 bases between. The CDR3 protein is CASPYAEPYEQYF. CDR3 coding DNA: TGTGCCAGCCCATACGCGGAACCCTACGAGCAGTACTTC. Supplemented by reference TRBV7-3 and TRBJ2-7, the full variable domain reads GAGVSQTPSNKVTEKGKYVELRCDPISGHTALYWYRQSLGQGPEFLIYFQGTGAADDSGLPNDRFFAVRPEGSVSTLKIQRTERGDSAVYLCASPYAEPYEQYFGPGTRLTVT.

This clonotype has ten or more counts. The chain carries TRBV7-2 and TRBJ1-5, with 8 bases matching TRBD1. Germline V gene sequence: CDR1 SGHTA, CDR2 FQGNSA. The CDR3 has 15 amino acids. V was clipped by 5 bases and J by 3 bases; unmatched bases: 6. In DNA form, the CDR3 reads TGTGCCAGCAGCCAGGACAGGGTTGACAATCAGCCCCAGCATTTT. This sequence encodes CASSQDRVDNQPQHF. The entire variable domain, with the rest obtained from reference TRBV7-2 and TRBJ1-5, is as follows: GAGVSQSPSNKVTEKGKDVELRCDPISGHTALYWYRQSLGQGLEFLIYFQGNSAPDKSGLPSDRFSAERTGGSVSTLTIQRTQQEDSAVYLCASSQDRVDNQPQHFGDGTRLSIL.

This clonotype was recorded many times. The chain has TRBV7-8 and TRBJ1-1; TRBD1 agrees at 7 bases. V lost 6 bases to trimming and J lost 0 bases; unmatched junction nucleotides: 13. CDR3 size: 17 residues. Per the germline V gene, CDR1 is SGHVS and CDR2 is FQNEAQ. This CDR3 is CASSSRPGQMMNTEAFF. Here the CDR3 DNA reads TGTGCCAGCAGTTCCCGGCCGGGACAGATGATGAACACTGAAGCTTTCTTT. The whole variable domain, remainder taken from reference TRBV7-8 and TRBJ1-1, is GAGVSQSPRYKVAKRGQDVALRCDPISGHVSLFWYQQALGQGPEFLTYFQNEAQLDKSGLPSDRFFAERPEGSVSTLKIQRTQQEDSAVYLCASSSRPGQMMNTEAFFGQGTRLTVV.

This clonotype was picked up many times. The CDR3 nucleotides read TGTGCCAGTAGTCCGGGGACAGTAGGAAACACCATATATTTT. Translating gives CASSPGTVGNTIYF. The rearrangement uses TRBV19 and TRBJ1-3; TRBD1 aligns across 7 bases. Trimming at V came to 5 bases and at J to 4 bases, leaving 5 bases not matched to a gene. The V gene's germline CDR1 is LNHDA and CDR2 SQIVND (reference sequence). There are 14 residues in the CDR3.

This clonotype was recorded at least ten times. The chain joins TRBV25-1 to TRBJ2-2; D gene uncertain. Looked up from germline, CDR1 is MGHDK and CDR2 is SYGVNS. V was trimmed by 1 base and J by 4 bases, leaving 4 bases between them. This CDR3 has 13 amino acids. The CDR3 region is CASSEFGTGELFF. CDR3 DNA sequence: TGTGCCAGCAGTGAATTTGGCACCGGGGAGCTGTTTTTT.

The rearrangement links TRBV15 to TRBJ1-1; a possible D gene is TRBD1 (6 bases). There are 18 residues in the CDR3. Trimming cost V 0 bases and J 1 base, with 18 bases left between them. Per germline, CDR1 LNHNV and CDR2 YYDKDF (reference sequence). The CDR3 here is CATSRDMGAPTRNTEAFF. As DNA, the CDR3 is TGTGCCACCAGCAGAGATATGGGGGCTCCCACTAGGAACACTGAAGCTTTCTTT.

This clonotype turned up a few times. The V and J genes are TRBV12-3 or TRBV12-4 and TRBJ1-1; D possibly corresponds to TRBD1 (5 bases). Trimming removed 0 bases from V and 0 bases from J, with 23 bases in between. CDR3 length equals 20 residues. CDR3 nucleotides: TGTGCCAGCAGTTTAGCGCTCCTTAGGGCAGGGCGAGGCATGAACACTGAAGCTTTCTTT. Protein sequence: CASSLALLRAGRGMNTEAFF.

V gene TRBV24-1 combines with J gene TRBJ2-7; 7 nucleotides agree with TRBD1. Germline-derived CDR1 and CDR2 are KGHDR and SFDVKD. This CDR3 has 17 residues. The ends lost 3 bases at V and 7 bases at J; junction bases unmatched: 17. Here the CDR3 DNA reads TGTGCCACCAGTGATCCCACCCGACAGGGCGCCTACAATGAGCAGTACTTC. It encodes CATSDPTRQGAYNEQYF.

This clonotype has at least ten counts. The rearrangement links TRBV29-1 to TRBJ1-2; possibly TRBD1 for D (5 bases). The CDR3 contains 15 residues. In germline, CDR1 is SQVTM, CDR2 ANQGSEA. V lost 4 bases, J lost 0 bases, and 15 bases lay in between. CDR3 in amino acids: CSVGTMTDTNYGYTF. The CDR3, as DNA: TGCAGCGTTGGGACAATGACAGACACTAACTATGGCTACACCTTC.

The CDR3 sequence is CASSHRGEDGYTF. The CDR3 DNA reads as TGCGCCAGCAGCCACCGGGGAGAGGATGGCTACACCTTC. The chain joins TRBV5-1 to TRBJ1-2; D gene ambiguous. The length of the CDR3 is 13 residues. Germline CDR1 and CDR2: SGHRS and YFSETQ. The V end was cut by 4 bases, the J end by 6 bases, with 13 bases between. Using reference TRBV5-1 and TRBJ1-2 for the parts outside the CDR3, the full variable domain is KAGVTQTPRYLIKTRGQQVTLSCSPISGHRSVSWYQQTPGQGLQFLFEYFSETQRNKGNFPGRFSGRQFSNSRSEMNVSTLELGDSALYLCASSHRGEDGYTFGSGTRLTVV.

This clonotype has a count of ten or more. V usage is TRBV10-3 and J usage is TRBJ1-2; D is undetermined. V was clipped by 2 bases and J by 0 bases, with 16 bases between them. Looked up from germline, CDR1 is ENHRY and CDR2 is SYGVKD. The CDR3 runs 17 residues. The CDR3: CAISEPARLRTNYGYTF. CDR3 DNA: TGTGCCATCAGTGAGCCCGCCCGACTGCGGACTAACTATGGCTACACCTTC.

About this clonotype itself: A single base separates this from a much larger clone, so it may be a read error. V gene TRBV10-3 combines with J gene TRBJ1-5; D remains ambiguous. The CDR3 is 13 amino acids. Germline lookup yields CDR1 ENHRY and CDR2 SYGVKD. The CDR3 bases are TGTGCCAGCAGTTACTTGCTCAATCAGCTCCAGCATTTT. This codes for CASSYLLNQLQHF.

This clonotype turned up a few times. The chain employs TRBV12-3 or TRBV12-4 and TRBJ1-3; a possible D gene is TRBD1 (5 bases). The germline V and J ends were trimmed by 6 bases and 1 base, with 19 bases remaining between them. The CDR3 is 17 amino acids. In nucleotides, the CDR3 is TGTGCCAGCAGATTCACGGGACGGTTGATTTCTGGAAACACCATATATTTT. It codes for CASRFTGRLISGNTIYF.

The chain links TRBV6-5 to TRBJ2-3; D remains ambiguous. The CDR3 has 15 residues. The V gene's germline CDR1 is MNHEY and CDR2 SVGAGI. The germline V and J ends were trimmed by 0 bases and 0 bases, with 7 bases remaining between them. The CDR3 loop reads CASSYSGQSTDTQYF. CDR3 sequence (DNA): TGTGCCAGCAGTTACTCAGGCCAAAGCACAGATACGCAGTATTTT.

This clonotype was observed at least ten times. The V and J genes are TRBV28 and TRBJ1-6; D not resolved. Germline V lookup: CDR1 MDHEN, CDR2 SYDVKM. The V end was cut by 2 bases, the J end by 10 bases, with 12 bases between. The CDR3 consists of 14 residues. Written as DNA, the CDR3 is TGTGCCAGCAGTTTACGGGGAGCGGTCTCACCCCTCCACTTT. It translates to CASSLRGAVSPLHF.

This clonotype showed up many times. This rearrangement joins TRBV20-1 to TRBJ1-4; 7 bases match TRBD1. With 3 bases clipped from V and 7 bases from J, the junction kept 8 bases outside the gene matches. The CDR3 sequence is 14 residues long. The germline V gene has CDR1 DFQATT and CDR2 SNEGSKA (reference sequence). CDR3 in DNA: TGCAGTGCTAGGGACCTGACAGGGACTGAAAAACTGTTTTTT. Translated: CSARDLTGTEKLFF.

This clonotype was counted once. This chain links TRBV30 with TRBJ2-7; 8 bases match TRBD2. The length of the CDR3 is 12 residues. The V gene end was trimmed by 0 bases and the J gene end by 8 bases; junction bases not matched to a gene: 3. Germline V gene sequence: CDR1 GTSNPN, CDR2 SVGIG (reference sequence). The CDR3 region is CAWSVRGGKQYF. For the CDR3, the DNA is TGTGCCTGGAGTGTACGGGGGGGCAAGCAGTACTTC.

This chain connects TRBV9 to TRBJ1-2, with 9 nucleotides matching TRBD1. The CDR3 covers 16 residues. Germline lookup yields CDR1 SGDLS and CDR2 YYNGEE. V lost 0 bases to trimming and J lost 2 bases; unmatched junction nucleotides: 5. The chain's CDR3 is CASSVEQGAPNYGYTF. The DNA of the CDR3 is TGTGCCAGCAGCGTAGAACAGGGGGCGCCAAACTATGGCTACACCTTC.

At least ten counts were recorded for this clonotype. The chain joins TRBV4-1 to TRBJ2-6; D gene ambiguous. Germline lookup yields CDR1 MGHRA and CDR2 YSYEKL. The V gene lost 4 bases and the J gene lost 0 bases, with 7 bases spanning the gap. The CDR3 contains 15 residues. The CDR3 coding sequence is TGCGCCAGCAGCCTCAGTAGCTCTGGGGCCAACGTCCTGACTTTC. This sequence encodes CASSLSSSGANVLTF.

The genes are TRBV15 and TRBJ2-6; the D gene is possibly TRBD1 (5 bases). The ends were cut back, 5 bases at V and 4 bases at J, with 9 bases in the middle. CDR3 length: 14 amino acids. The germline CDR1 and CDR2 sequences are LNHNV and YYDKDF (reference sequence). CDR3 in amino acids: CATSAWTGANVLTF. CDR3 in DNA: TGTGCCACCAGCGCGTGGACAGGGGCCAACGTCCTGACTTTC.

This clonotype turned up a few times. CDR3 in amino acids: CASSLYQGASYGYTF. As DNA, the CDR3 is TGTGCCAGCAGTTTATATCAGGGGGCCAGCTATGGCTACACCTTC. The chain carries TRBV6-5 and TRBJ1-2; 8 bases match TRBD1. V gave up 4 bases and J gave up 4 bases; unmatched junction bases: 8. The germline CDR1 and CDR2 sequences are MNHEY and SVGAGI. This CDR3 has 15 residues.

This clonotype was counted only a few times. The CDR3 does not end in the conserved phenylalanine or tryptophan, so this is likely a read error. This sequence joins TRBV25-1 and TRBJ1-2, with no clear D. This CDR3 has 14 residues. V lost 6 bases, J lost 4 bases, and 15 bases lay in between. The germline V gene encodes CDR1 MGHDK and CDR2 SYGVNS. Written as DNA, the CDR3 is TGTGCCAGCAGCCAAGCGGACGGCCTCTATGGCTACACCCTC. This translates into CASSQADGLYGYTL.

There are many counts of this clonotype. CDR3: CASSITRPVNTEAFF. The CDR3 DNA follows: TGTGCCAGTAGTATAACTCGCCCGGTGAACACTGAAGCTTTCTTT. The rearrangement uses TRBV19 and TRBJ1-1; no firm D call. CDR3 length equals 15 residues. The V end lost 2 bases, the J end lost 0 bases, and 10 bases lay between the germline ends. CDR1 LNHDA and CDR2 SQIVND come from the germline V gene (reference sequence).